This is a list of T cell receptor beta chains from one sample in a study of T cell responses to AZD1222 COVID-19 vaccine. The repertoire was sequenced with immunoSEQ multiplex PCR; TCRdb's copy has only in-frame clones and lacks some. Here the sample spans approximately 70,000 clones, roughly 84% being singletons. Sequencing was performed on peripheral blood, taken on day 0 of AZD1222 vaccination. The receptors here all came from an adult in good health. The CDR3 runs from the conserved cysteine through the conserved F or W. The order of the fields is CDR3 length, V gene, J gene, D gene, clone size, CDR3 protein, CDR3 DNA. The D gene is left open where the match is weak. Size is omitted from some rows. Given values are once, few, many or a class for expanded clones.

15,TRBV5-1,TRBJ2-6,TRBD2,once,CASSLSGGGANVLTF,TGCGCCAGCAGCCTTAGCGGGGGAGGGGCCAACGTCCTGACTTTC
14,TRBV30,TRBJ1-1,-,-,CAWSVSGARTEAFF,TGTGCCTGGAGTGTATCGGGGGCGCGCACTGAAGCTTTCTTT
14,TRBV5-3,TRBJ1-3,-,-,CARSLGIPRNTIYF,TGTGCCAGAAGCTTAGGGATCCCCCGAAACACCATATATTTT
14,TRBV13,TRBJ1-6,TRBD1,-,CASSFRTGLTPLHF,TGTGCCAGCAGCTTTAGGACAGGGCTAACACCCCTCCACTTT
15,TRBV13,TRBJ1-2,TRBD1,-,CASSSRTGPNYGYTF,TGTGCCAGCAGCTCACGGACAGGGCCTAACTATGGCTACACCTTC
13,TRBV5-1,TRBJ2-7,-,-,CASSSLTSYEQYF,TGCGCCAGCAGCTCACTGACATCCTACGAGCAGTACTTC
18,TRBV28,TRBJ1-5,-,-,CASSLSSNTGSGNQPQHF,TGTGCCAGCAGTTTATCCTCCAACACAGGGAGCGGCAATCAGCCCCAGCATTTT
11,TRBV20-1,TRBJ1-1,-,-,CSAPFNTEAFF,TGCAGTGCTCCCTTTAACACTGAAGCTTTCTTT
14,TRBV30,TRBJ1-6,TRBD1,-,CACQQGTQNSPLHF,TGTGCCTGCCAACAGGGGACCCAAAATTCACCCCTCCACTTT
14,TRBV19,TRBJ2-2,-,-,CASSIAGSAGELFF,TGTGCCAGTAGTATAGCCGGGTCTGCCGGGGAGCTGTTTTTT
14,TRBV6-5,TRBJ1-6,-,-,CASSPGSYNSPLHF,TGTGCCAGCAGTCCAGGCTCCTATAATTCACCCCTCCACTTT
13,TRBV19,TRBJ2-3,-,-,CASKRASTDTQYF,TGTGCCAGTAAGAGGGCCTCCACAGATACGCAGTATTTT
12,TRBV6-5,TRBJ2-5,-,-,CASRSAGETQYF,TGTGCCAGCAGGAGCGCGGGGGAGACCCAGTACTTC
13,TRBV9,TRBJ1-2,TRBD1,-,CASSVGTGNGYTF,TGTGCCAGCAGCGTCGGGACAGGGAACGGCTACACCTTC
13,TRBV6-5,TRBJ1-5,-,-,CASSQGEGQPQHF,TGTGCCAGCAGTCAGGGTGAGGGTCAGCCCCAGCATTTT
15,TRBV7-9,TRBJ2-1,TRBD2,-,CASSLRGAGSDEQFF,TGTGCCAGCAGCTTAAGGGGAGCGGGGAGCGATGAGCAGTTCTTC
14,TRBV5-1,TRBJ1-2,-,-,CASSLGREDDGYTF,TGCGCCAGCAGCTTAGGCAGGGAAGACGATGGCTACACCTTC
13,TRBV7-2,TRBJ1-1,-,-,CASSQDRNTEAFF,TGTGCCAGCAGCCAGGACAGGAACACTGAAGCTTTCTTT
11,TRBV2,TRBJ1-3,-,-,CASYSGNTIYF,TGTGCCAGTTATTCTGGAAACACCATATATTTT
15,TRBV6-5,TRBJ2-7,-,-,CASSYGRDASYEQYF,TGTGCCAGCAGTTACGGCAGGGACGCTTCCTACGAGCAGTACTTC
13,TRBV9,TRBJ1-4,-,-,CASSVLGDEKLFF,TGTGCCAGCAGCGTATTGGGCGATGAAAAACTGTTTTTT
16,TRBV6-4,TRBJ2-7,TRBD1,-,CASRARQGEGIYEQYF,TGTGCCAGCAGAGCCCGACAGGGCGAAGGGATATACGAGCAGTACTTC
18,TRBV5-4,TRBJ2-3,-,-,CASSLTSFGLARYDTQYF,TGTGCCAGCAGCTTGACGAGTTTTGGGCTAGCCCGCTACGATACGCAGTATTTT
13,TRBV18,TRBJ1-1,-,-,CASLTGNAGEAFF,TGTGCCAGCCTCACCGGAAATGCCGGTGAAGCTTTCTTT